This T cell receptor beta chain came from a study of blood T cell repertoires in COVID-19. The CDR3 extends over 17 amino acids. Germline values: CDR1 SGHRS, CDR2 YFSETQ. The junction had 14 bases not matched to a gene; V was cut back by 5 bases and J by 5 bases. Assay used: immunoSEQ multiplex PCR; TCRdb lists only in-frame clones, some missing. The data hold about 300,000 clones, with around 89% observed a single time. The gene calls are TRBV5-1 and TRBJ2-7; 12 bases fit TRBD2. The specimen was peripheral blood. The clonotype originates from a woman between 50 and 59 years old with COVID-19, enrolled during active disease. Written as DNA, the CDR3 is TGCGCCAGCAGTAATCCGGGACTAGCGGGTGGGGAAAACGAGCAGTACTTC. This codes for CASSNPGLAGGENEQYF.